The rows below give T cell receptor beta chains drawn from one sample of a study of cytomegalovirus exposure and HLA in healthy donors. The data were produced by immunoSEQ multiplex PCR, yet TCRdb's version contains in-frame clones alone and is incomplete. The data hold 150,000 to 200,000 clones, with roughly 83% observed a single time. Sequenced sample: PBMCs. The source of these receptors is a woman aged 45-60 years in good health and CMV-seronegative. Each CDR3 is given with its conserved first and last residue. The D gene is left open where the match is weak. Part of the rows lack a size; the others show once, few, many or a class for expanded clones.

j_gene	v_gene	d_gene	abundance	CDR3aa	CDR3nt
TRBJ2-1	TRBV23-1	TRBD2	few	CASSQRGDNEQFF	TGCGCCAGCAGCCAACGGGGGGACAATGAGCAGTTCTTC
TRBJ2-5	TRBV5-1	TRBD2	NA	CASSSKPPLTSGGEGETQYF	TGCGCCAGCAGCTCCAAGCCACCCTTGACTAGCGGGGGGGAAGGGGAGACCCAGTACTTC
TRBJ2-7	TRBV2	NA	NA	CASSGGQIPWEQYF	TGTGCCAGCAGCGGAGGACAGATTCCTTGGGAGCAGTACTTC
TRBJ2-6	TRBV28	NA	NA	CASSPHGLRVGANVLTF	TGTGCCAGCAGTCCGCATGGACTCAGAGTAGGGGCCAACGTCCTGACTTTC
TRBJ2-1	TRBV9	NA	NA	CASSLRDIQYNEQFF	TGTGCCAGCAGCCTAAGGGACATCCAATACAATGAGCAGTTCTTC
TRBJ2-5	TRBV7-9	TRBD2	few	CASSLVMGTSGVPQYF	TGTGCCAGCAGCTTAGTGATGGGGACTAGCGGAGTTCCCCAGTACTTC
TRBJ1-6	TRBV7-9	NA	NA	CASSSMGGVSPLHF	TGTGCCAGCAGCTCTATGGGAGGGGTATCACCCCTCCACTTT
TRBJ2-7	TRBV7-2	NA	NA	CASSPPRRGLTYEQYF	TGTGCCAGCAGCCCCCCTCGCCGCGGGTTAACCTACGAGCAGTACTTC
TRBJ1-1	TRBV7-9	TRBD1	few	CASTRTGGDTEAFF	TGTGCCAGCACCCGGACAGGGGGAGACACTGAAGCTTTCTTT
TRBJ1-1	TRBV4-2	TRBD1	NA	CASSQDMQGATEAFF	TGTGCCAGCAGCCAAGATATGCAGGGGGCCACTGAAGCTTTCTTT
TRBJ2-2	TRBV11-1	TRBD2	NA	CASGSGLAVNTGELFF	TGTGCCAGCGGGTCGGGACTAGCGGTAAACACCGGGGAGCTGTTTTTT
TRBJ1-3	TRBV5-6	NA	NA	CASSLVGRPGNTIYF	TGTGCCAGCAGCTTGGTGGGCAGGCCTGGAAACACCATATATTTT
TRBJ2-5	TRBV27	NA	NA	CASSGGTGIGTQETQYF	TGTGCCAGCAGTGGGGGGACCGGGATCGGGACCCAAGAGACCCAGTACTTC
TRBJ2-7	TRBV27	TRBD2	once	CASSPRTSHIYEQYF	TGTGCCAGCAGTCCCCGGACTAGCCACATCTACGAGCAGTACTTC
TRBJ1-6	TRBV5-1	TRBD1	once	CASSLLSRDRGSATFYSPLHF	TGCGCCAGCAGCTTACTAAGCCGGGACAGGGGTTCTGCCACATTTTATTCACCCCTCCACTTT
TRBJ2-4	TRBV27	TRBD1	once	CASSGTENIQYF	TGTGCCAGCAGCGGGACAGAAAACATTCAGTACTTC
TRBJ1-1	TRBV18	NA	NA	CASSPPRRVGGAFF	TGTGCCAGCTCACCACCGAGGAGGGTGGGGGGAGCTTTCTTT
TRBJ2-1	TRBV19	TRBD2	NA	CASSMVSGPNNEQFF	TGTGCCAGTAGTATGGTTAGCGGGCCAAACAATGAGCAGTTCTTC
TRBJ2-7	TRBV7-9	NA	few	CASSSPAGYEQYF	TGTGCCAGCAGCTCACCGGCGGGCTACGAGCAGTACTTC
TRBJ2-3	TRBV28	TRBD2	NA	CASSLQASGSPPGTDTQYF	TGTGCCAGCAGTTTACAGGCTAGCGGGAGCCCACCGGGCACAGATACGCAGTATTTT
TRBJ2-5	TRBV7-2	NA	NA	CASSLTAGGETQYF	TGTGCCAGCAGCTTAACGGCAGGGGGGGAGACCCAGTACTTC
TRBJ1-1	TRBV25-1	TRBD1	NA	CASSAMTGEATEAFF	TGTGCCAGCAGTGCCATGACAGGGGAAGCCACTGAAGCTTTCTTT
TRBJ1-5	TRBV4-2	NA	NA	CASSQEGGGNSNQPQHF	TGTGCCAGCAGCCAAGAGGGAGGGGGAAATAGCAATCAGCCCCAGCATTTT
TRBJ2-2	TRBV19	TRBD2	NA	CASSMRRLAGGNTGELFF	TGTGCCAGTAGTATGCGGAGACTAGCGGGAGGGAACACCGGGGAGCTGTTTTTT
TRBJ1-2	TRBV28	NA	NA	CASSLWSISLASYGYTF	TGTGCCAGCAGTTTATGGTCCATCTCTCTGGCTAGCTATGGCTACACCTTC
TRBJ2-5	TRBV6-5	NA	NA	CASSYSRGAARETQYF	TGTGCCAGCAGTTACTCGAGAGGCGCGGCACGAGAGACCCAGTACTTC
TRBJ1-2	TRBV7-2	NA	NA	CASSLALSNYGYTF	TGTGCCAGCAGCTTAGCCCTCAGTAACTATGGCTACACCTTC
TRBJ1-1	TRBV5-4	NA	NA	CASSLDFAEAFF	TGTGCCAGCAGCTTGGATTTCGCTGAAGCTTTCTTT
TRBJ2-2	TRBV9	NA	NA	CASSVRALNTGELFF	TGTGCCAGCAGCGTCAGGGCCCTCAACACCGGGGAGCTGTTTTTT
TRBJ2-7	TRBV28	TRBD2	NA	CASGMISGSHEQYF	TGTGCCAGCGGGATGATTAGCGGGAGCCACGAGCAGTACTTC
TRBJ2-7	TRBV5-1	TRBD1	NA	CASSLTGDRGIYEQYF	TGCGCCAGCAGCTTGACCGGCGACAGGGGAATCTACGAGCAGTACTTC
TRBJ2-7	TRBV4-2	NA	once	CASSQERSGVSSF	TGTGCCAGCAGCCAAGAGCGAAGCGGCGTTAGCTCCTTC
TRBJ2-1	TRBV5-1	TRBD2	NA	CASRTGLAGNDEQFF	TGCGCCAGCAGGACGGGACTAGCGGGAAATGATGAGCAGTTCTTC